This record looks at one T cell receptor beta chain sequence and its context. This entry belongs to a study of blood T cell repertoires in COVID-19. Study context: Donors in the United States, Italy and Spain gave samples during acute or convalescent COVID-19. The analysed material was cDNA or gDNA that came from T cells, B-cell-depleted T cells, or PBMCs.

The length of the CDR3 is 13 residues. The germline V and J ends were trimmed by 4 bases and 8 bases, with 14 bases remaining between them. Germline CDR1 reads SEHNR; CDR2 reads FQNEAQ (reference sequence). The data were produced by immunoSEQ multiplex PCR, yet TCRdb's version contains in-frame clones alone and is incomplete. Of more than 200,000 clones listed, 86% were seen once; the top ten hold roughly 1.9%. The receptor was isolated from a man under 40 with active or convalescent COVID-19. Sequenced: peripheral blood. This chain joins TRBV7-9 and TRBJ1-2, with D hard to call. CDR3 protein: CASSSGSLVGYTF. The CDR3, as DNA: TGTGCCAGCAGCTCCGGGAGCCTGGTCGGCTACACCTTC.